The 17 T cell receptor beta chains listed next were all sequenced from one sample in a study of T cell responses to AZD1222 COVID-19 vaccine. Sequencing used immunoSEQ multiplex PCR; TCRdb keeps in-frame clones, though not all of them. The data hold some 150,000 clones, with approximately 78% observed a single time. The starting material was peripheral blood, obtained on day 0 of MenACWY control vaccination. Every receptor here comes from an adult in good health.

This sequence joins TRBV7-9 and TRBJ1-6, with 8 bases matching TRBD1. The V and J ends lost 5 bases and 9 bases, in that order; junction bases with no gene match: 9. Germline loops: CDR1 SEHNR, CDR2 FQNEAQ (reference sequence). This CDR3 is built from 15 residues. DNA of the CDR3: TGTGCCAGCAGCCCCAGACAGGGGCAGGGTTCACCCCTCCACTTT. This codes for CASSPRQGQGSPLHF.

The chain combines TRBV24-1 with TRBJ2-2, with D perhaps given as TRBD1 or TRBD2 (5 bases each). CDR1 is KGHDR, CDR2 SFDVKD, per germline. V dropped 9 bases and J dropped 3 bases, with 7 bases sitting between them. This CDR3 is built from 12 residues. Here the CDR3 DNA reads TGTGCCACCGGGACCTACACCGGGGAGCTGTTTTTT. Amino acids: CATGTYTGELFF.

To note about this clone: Compared with germline, one end of the junction differs, possibly owing to a read error. J is TRBJ1-1 and V is TRBV3-1 (or the pseudogene TRBV3-2); no reliable D call. Germline V gene sequence: CDR1 LGHDT, CDR2 YNNKEL (reference sequence). The CDR3 covers 15 residues. CDR3 residues: CASSPPGTLNTETFF. In DNA, the CDR3 is TGTGCCAGCAGCCCGCCCGGTACACTGAACACTGAAACTTTCTTT.

The chain has TRBV5-1 and TRBJ2-5; 12 positions match TRBD2. This CDR3 region has 15 residues. CDR1 is SGHRS and CDR2 is YFSETQ in the germline V gene. V was clipped by 4 bases and J by 4 bases; unmatched bases: 5. The CDR3 DNA sequence: TGCGCCAGCAGCGAGACTAGCGGGGGTGGAGAGACCCAGTACTTC. Amino acids: CASSETSGGGETQYF.

In this sample, this clone turned up once. The chain combines TRBV5-1 with TRBJ2-3, with D uncertain. The germline gives CDR1 SGHRS, CDR2 YFSETQ. This CDR3 is 15 amino acids long. The CDR3 nucleotides read TGCGTCTCCGCTTGGCGGCAGCCAGGCACAGATACGCAGTATTTT. As protein: CVSAWRQPGTDTQYF.

The chain carries TRBV7-9 and TRBJ1-2, with D possibly being TRBD1 (5 bases). This CDR3 is built from 17 residues. The ends were cut back, 5 bases at V and 0 bases at J, with 19 bases in the middle. Germline CDR1 is SEHNR and CDR2 is FQNEAQ (reference sequence). CDR3 residues: CASSARDPSTTNYGYTF. CDR3 nucleotides: TGTGCCAGCAGCGCTAGGGACCCTAGTACTACTAACTATGGCTACACCTTC.

This rearrangement joins TRBV5-5 to TRBJ2-5; D is ambiguous. Deletions cut 2 bases from V and 2 bases from J, with 10 bases between. The CDR3 sequence is 14 residues long. The germline CDR1 and CDR2 sequences are SGHKS and YYEKEE (reference sequence). CDR3 residues: CASSFTDGQETQYF. The CDR3 region has the DNA TGTGCCAGCAGCTTTACCGACGGACAAGAGACCCAGTACTTC.

Concerning this clone: Relative to the germline gene, one junction end is altered; a read error may explain this. CDR3 nucleotides: TGTGCCAGCAGTCAGCCCCAGCATTTT. As protein: CASSQPQHF. The V and J genes are TRBV7-9 and TRBJ1-5; no clear D. The CDR3 runs 9 residues. Germline assignment: CDR1 SEHNR and CDR2 FQNEAQ (reference sequence). The complete variable domain, with remaining parts taken from reference TRBV7-9 and TRBJ1-5, reads DTGVSQNPRHKITKRGQNVTFRCDPISEHNRLYWYRQTLGQGPEFLTYFQNEAQLEKSRLLSDRFSAERPKGSFSTLEIQRTEQGDSAMYLCASSQPQHFGDGTRLSIL.

The rearrangement uses TRBV7-9 and TRBJ1-5, with D perhaps TRBD1 (5 bases). Germline values: CDR1 SEHNR, CDR2 FQNEAQ (reference sequence). The CDR3 has 14 amino acids. The V end was cut by 4 bases, the J end by 3 bases, with 10 bases between. The CDR3 loop reads CASSSTENNQPQHF. In nucleotides, the CDR3 is TGTGCCAGCAGCTCGACAGAGAACAATCAGCCCCAGCATTTT.

This rearrangement joins TRBV19 to TRBJ1-1, with TRBD1 matching 7 bases. With V trimmed by 5 bases and J by 0 bases, 9 bases remained unmatched. The CDR3 is made up of 16 amino acids. Germline lookup yields CDR1 LNHDA and CDR2 SQIVND (reference sequence). CDR3: CASSLWGQRMNTEAFF. The CDR3 bases are TGTGCCAGTAGTCTGTGGGGACAGAGAATGAACACTGAAGCTTTCTTT.

This clone was detected once. This rearrangement joins TRBV5-1 to TRBJ2-2; D gene ambiguous. Germline V lookup: CDR1 SGHRS, CDR2 YFSETQ. This CDR3 region has 14 residues. Trimming shortened V by 2 bases and J by 2 bases, and 7 bases separated the two germline ends. Here the CDR3 reads CASSFDGNTGELFF. In DNA form, the CDR3 reads TGCGCCAGCAGCTTCGACGGAAACACCGGGGAGCTGTTTTTT.

This chain connects TRBV12-3 or TRBV12-4 to TRBJ1-1, with D possibly matching TRBD1 (6 bases). There are 13 residues in the CDR3. The ends were cut back, 3 bases at V and 6 bases at J, with 11 bases in the middle. CDR3 sequence (DNA): TGTGCCAGCAGTTTTCAGGGGATGGCTGAAGCTTTCTTT. Translating it yields CASSFQGMAEAFF.

This clone was recorded a few times. The chain couples TRBV7-2 to TRBJ1-3, with D maybe TRBD1 (5 bases). The length of the CDR3 is 16 residues. Germline-derived CDR1 and CDR2 are SGHTA and FQGNSA. V was pared by 0 bases and J by 0 bases, with 9 bases between. CDR3 DNA: TGTGCCAGCAGCTTAGCAGGGGCCAACTCTGGAAACACCATATATTTT. It is translated as CASSLAGANSGNTIYF.

This clone was counted a single time. The chain combines TRBV5-1 with TRBJ1-4; 7 bases line up with TRBD1. The CDR3 contains 15 residues. Germline V lookup: CDR1 SGHRS, CDR2 YFSETQ. V lost 2 bases to trimming and J lost 3 bases; unmatched junction nucleotides: 4. The CDR3 DNA reads TGCGCCAGCAGCTTAGGGGGCAGTGCTAATGAAAAACTGTTTTTT. It codes for CASSLGGSANEKLFF.

The table lists this clone with a few counts. The V and J genes are TRBV11-2 and TRBJ2-7; TRBD2 matches at 15 bases. Looked up from germline, CDR1 is SGHAT and CDR2 is FQNNGV. This CDR3 region has 15 residues. V dropped 5 bases and J dropped 7; count of bases not matched to a gene: 6. This chain's CDR3 is CASSPAGTSGGEQYF. The DNA of the CDR3 is TGTGCCAGCAGCCCCGCCGGGACTAGCGGGGGGGAGCAGTACTTC.

J is TRBJ2-3 and V is TRBV10-1; tentative D call: TRBD1 (6 bases). The CDR3 is 13 residues long. Trimming shortened V by 5 bases and J by 2 bases, and 8 bases separated the two germline ends. Germline V gives CDR1 WNHNN, CDR2 SYGVQD (reference sequence). The CDR3: CASSRQVTDTQYF. The CDR3 bases are TGCGCCAGCAGTAGACAGGTCACAGATACGCAGTATTTT.

The chain recombines TRBV5-6 with TRBJ2-5; 9 bases are a match to TRBD2. V was clipped by 0 bases and J by 1 base; unmatched bases: 4. The CDR3 is 16 residues long. In germline, CDR1 is SGHDT, CDR2 YYEEEE. The CDR3 DNA sequence: TGTGCCAGCAGCTTGGCTAGCGGGGCGTCCCAAGAGACCCAGTACTTC. Amino acids: CASSLASGASQETQYF.